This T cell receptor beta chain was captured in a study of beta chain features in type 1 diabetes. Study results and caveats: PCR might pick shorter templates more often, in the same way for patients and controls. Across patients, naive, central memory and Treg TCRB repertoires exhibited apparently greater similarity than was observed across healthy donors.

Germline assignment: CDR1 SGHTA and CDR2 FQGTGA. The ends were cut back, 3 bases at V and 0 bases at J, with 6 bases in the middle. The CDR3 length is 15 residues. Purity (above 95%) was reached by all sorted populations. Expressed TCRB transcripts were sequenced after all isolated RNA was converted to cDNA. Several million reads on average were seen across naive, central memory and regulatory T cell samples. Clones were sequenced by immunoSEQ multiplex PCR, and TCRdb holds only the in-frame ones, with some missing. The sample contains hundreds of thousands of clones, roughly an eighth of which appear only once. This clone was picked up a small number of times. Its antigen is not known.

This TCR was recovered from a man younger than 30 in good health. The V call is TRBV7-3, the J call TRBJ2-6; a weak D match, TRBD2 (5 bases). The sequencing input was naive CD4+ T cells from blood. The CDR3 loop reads CASSFGVSGANVLTF. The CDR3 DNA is TGTGCCAGCAGCTTCGGGGTCTCTGGGGCCAACGTCCTGACTTTC.